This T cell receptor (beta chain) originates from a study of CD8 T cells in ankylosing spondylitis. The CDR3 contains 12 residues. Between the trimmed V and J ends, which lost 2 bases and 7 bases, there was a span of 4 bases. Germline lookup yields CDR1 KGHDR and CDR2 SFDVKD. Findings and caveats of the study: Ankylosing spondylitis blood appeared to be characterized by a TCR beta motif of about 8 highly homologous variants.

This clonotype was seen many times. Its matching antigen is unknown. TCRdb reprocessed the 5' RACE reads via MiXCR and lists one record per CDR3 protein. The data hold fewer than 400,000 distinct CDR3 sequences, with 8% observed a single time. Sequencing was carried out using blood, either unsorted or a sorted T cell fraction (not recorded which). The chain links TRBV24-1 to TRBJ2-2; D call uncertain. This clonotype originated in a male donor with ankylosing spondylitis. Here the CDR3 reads CATSDWSGELFF. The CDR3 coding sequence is TGTGCCACCAGTGATTGGAGCGGGGAGCTGTTTTTT.